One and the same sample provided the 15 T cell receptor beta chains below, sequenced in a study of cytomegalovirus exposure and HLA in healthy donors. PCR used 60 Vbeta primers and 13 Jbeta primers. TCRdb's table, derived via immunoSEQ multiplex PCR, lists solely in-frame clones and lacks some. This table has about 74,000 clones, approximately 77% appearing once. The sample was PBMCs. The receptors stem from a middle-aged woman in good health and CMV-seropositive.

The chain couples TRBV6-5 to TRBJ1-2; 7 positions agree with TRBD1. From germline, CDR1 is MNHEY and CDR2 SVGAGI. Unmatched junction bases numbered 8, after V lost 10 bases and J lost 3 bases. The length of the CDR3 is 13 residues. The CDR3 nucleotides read TGTGCCACCAGGACAGGAAGAGACTATGGCTACACCTTC. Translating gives CATRTGRDYGYTF.

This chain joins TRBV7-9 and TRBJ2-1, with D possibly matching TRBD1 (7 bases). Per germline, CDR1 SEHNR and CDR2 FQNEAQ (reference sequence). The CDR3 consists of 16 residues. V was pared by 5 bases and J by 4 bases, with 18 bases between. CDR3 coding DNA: TGTGCCAGCAGCCCCCCCGGCGGGACAGAATACAATGAGCAGTTCTTC. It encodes CASSPPGGTEYNEQFF.

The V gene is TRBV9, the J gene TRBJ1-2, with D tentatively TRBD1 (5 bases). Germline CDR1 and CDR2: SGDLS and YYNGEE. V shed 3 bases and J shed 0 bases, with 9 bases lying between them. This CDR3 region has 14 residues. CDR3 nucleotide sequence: TGTGCCAGCAGCGCGGACACTTCTAACTATGGCTACACCTTC. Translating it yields CASSADTSNYGYTF.

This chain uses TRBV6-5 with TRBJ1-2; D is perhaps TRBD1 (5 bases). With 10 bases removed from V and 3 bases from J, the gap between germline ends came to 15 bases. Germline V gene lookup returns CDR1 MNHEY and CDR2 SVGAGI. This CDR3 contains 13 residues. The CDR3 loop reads CATHPGRDYGYTF. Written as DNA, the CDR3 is TGTGCCACCCACCCCGGCAGGGACTATGGCTACACCTTC.

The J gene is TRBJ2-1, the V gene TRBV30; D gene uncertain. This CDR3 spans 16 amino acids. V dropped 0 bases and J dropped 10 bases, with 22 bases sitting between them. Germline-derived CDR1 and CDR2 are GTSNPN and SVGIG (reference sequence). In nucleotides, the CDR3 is TGTGCCTGGAGTGTACCTCCGGTGTCCCTGTCGAGGGAGCAGTTCTTC. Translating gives CAWSVPPVSLSREQFF.

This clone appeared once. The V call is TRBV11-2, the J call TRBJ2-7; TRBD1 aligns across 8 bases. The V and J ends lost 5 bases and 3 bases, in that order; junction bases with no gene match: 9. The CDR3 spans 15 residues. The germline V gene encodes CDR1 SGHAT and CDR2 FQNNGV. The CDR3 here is CASSAKGGQDYEQYF. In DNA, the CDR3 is TGTGCCAGCAGCGCAAAGGGGGGACAGGACTACGAGCAGTACTTC. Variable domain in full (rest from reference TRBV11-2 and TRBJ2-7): EAGVAQSPRYKIIEKRQSVAFWCNPISGHATLYWYQQILGQGPKLLIQFQNNGVVDDSQLPKDRFSAERLKGVDSTLKIQPAKLEDSAVYLCASSAKGGQDYEQYFGPGTRLTVT.

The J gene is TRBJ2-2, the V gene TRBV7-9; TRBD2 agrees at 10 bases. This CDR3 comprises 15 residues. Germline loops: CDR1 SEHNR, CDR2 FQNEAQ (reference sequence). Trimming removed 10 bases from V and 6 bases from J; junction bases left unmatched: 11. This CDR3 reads CATVSSGRIAGELFF. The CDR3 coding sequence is TGTGCCACGGTCTCTAGCGGGAGAATTGCCGGGGAGCTGTTTTTT. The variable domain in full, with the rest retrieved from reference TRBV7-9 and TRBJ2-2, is DTGVSQNPRHKITKRGQNVTFRCDPISEHNRLYWYRQTLGQGPEFLTYFQNEAQLEKSRLLSDRFSAERPKGSFSTLEIQRTEQGDSAMYLCATVSSGRIAGELFFGEGSRLTVL.

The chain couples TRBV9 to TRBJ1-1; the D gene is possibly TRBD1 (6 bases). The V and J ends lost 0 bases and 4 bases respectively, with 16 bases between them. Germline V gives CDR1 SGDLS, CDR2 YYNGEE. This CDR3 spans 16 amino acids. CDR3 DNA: TGTGCCAGCAGCGTAGGGGGCGGAGGGGGGGGCACTGAAGCTTTCTTT. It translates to CASSVGGGGGGTEAFF.

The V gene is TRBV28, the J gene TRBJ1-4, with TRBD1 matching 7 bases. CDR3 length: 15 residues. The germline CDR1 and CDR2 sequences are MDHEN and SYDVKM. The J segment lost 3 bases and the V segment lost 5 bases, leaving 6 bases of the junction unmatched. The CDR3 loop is CASSDSGGANEKLFF. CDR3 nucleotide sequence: TGTGCCAGCAGTGACTCAGGGGGAGCTAATGAAAAACTGTTTTTT.

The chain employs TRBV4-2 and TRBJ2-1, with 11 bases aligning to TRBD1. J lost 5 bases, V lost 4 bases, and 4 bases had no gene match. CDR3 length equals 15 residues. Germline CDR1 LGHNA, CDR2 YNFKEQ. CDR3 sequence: CASSRPGQGDNEQFF. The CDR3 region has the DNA TGTGCCAGCAGCCGACCGGGACAGGGGGACAATGAGCAGTTCTTC.

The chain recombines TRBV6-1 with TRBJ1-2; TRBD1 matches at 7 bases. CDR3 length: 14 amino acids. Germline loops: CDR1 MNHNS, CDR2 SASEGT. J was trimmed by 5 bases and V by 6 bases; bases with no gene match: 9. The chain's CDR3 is CASSQQGTGYGYTF. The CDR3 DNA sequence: TGTGCCAGCAGCCAACAGGGGACGGGATATGGCTACACCTTC.

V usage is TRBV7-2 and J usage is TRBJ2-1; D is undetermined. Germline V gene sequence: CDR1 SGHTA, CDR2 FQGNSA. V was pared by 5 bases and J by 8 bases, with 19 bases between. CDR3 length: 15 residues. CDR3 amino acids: CASSDQTARGHEQFF. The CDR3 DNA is TGTGCCAGCAGCGACCAGACGGCGCGTGGGCATGAGCAGTTCTTC.

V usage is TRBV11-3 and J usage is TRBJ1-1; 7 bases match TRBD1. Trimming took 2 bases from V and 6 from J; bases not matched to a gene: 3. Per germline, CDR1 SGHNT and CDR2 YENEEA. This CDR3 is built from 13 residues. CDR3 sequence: CASSLIQGAEAFF. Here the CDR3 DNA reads TGTGCCAGCAGCTTAATCCAGGGGGCTGAAGCTTTCTTT.

CDR3 sequence: CASSYSRQAGEQYF. DNA of the CDR3: TGTGCCAGCAGTTACTCCCGACAGGCTGGGGAGCAGTACTTC. V is TRBV6-6 and J is TRBJ2-7; D may be TRBD1 (6 bases). Germline V lookup: CDR1 MNHNY, CDR2 SVGAGI (reference sequence). Trimming removed 0 bases from V and 7 bases from J, with 13 bases in between. The CDR3 length is 14 residues.

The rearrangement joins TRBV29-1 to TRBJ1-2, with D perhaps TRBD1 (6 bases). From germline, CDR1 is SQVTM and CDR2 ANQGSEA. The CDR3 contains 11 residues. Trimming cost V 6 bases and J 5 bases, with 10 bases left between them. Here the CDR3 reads CSVEQGYGYTF. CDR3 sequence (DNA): TGCAGCGTCGAACAGGGATATGGCTACACCTTC. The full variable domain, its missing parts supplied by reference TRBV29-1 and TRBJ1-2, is SAVISQKPSRDICQRGTSLTIQCQVDSQVTMMFWYRQQPGQSLTLIATANQGSEATYESGFVIDKFPISRPNLTFSTLTVSNMSPEDSSIYLCSVEQGYGYTFGSGTRLTVV.